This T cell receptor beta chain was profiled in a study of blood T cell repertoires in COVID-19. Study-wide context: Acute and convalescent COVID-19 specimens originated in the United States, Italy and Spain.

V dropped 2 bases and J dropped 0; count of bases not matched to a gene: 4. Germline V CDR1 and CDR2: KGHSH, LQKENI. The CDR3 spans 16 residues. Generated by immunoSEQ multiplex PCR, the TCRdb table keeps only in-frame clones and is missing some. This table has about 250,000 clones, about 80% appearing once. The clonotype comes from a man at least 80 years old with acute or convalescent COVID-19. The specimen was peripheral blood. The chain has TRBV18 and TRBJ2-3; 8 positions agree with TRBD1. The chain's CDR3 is CASSPRQGSSTDTQYF. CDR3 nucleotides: TGTGCCAGCTCACCAAGACAGGGGTCTAGCACAGATACGCAGTATTTT.